The sequence of this TCR beta chain was determined in a study of CD8 T cells in Susac syndrome. With random hexamers, reverse transcription was performed on 0.5 to 1 ug of RNA. MiXCR was run by TCRdb on the immunoSEQ multiplex PCR reads, yielding one entry per CDR3 protein. The table includes about 120,000 distinct CDR3 sequences, 90% to 95% detected once. The material sequenced was CD8+ T cells from PBMCs. The TCR sequence derives from a human donor with Susac syndrome.

CDR3 loop: CASSPDYRGYSDTDTQYF. CDR3 nucleotides: TGTGCCAGCAGCCCCGACTACAGGGGCTACAGTGACACAGATACGCAGTATTTT. The rearrangement joins TRBV3-1 to TRBJ2-3; 7 bases are a match to TRBD1. Germline V gene data show CDR1 as LGHDT and CDR2 as YNNKEL (reference sequence). V dropped 4 bases and J dropped 2; count of bases not matched to a gene: 15. The CDR3 has 18 residues.